This T cell receptor (beta chain) stems from a study of response to subunit inactivated influenza vaccine. Points from the study as a whole: Authors suggested that a seasonal influenza vaccination recruits few new T cells each time.

TCRdb analysed the RT-PCR reads with MiXCR anew, one entry per CDR3 protein. The sample lists 800,000 to 1,000,000 distinct CDR3 sequences; around 21% were seen once. Germline loops: CDR1 LNHDA, CDR2 SQIVND (reference sequence). The CDR3 has 12 amino acids. Between the trimmed V and J ends, which lost 1 base and 7 bases, there was a span of 7 bases. Notes on this clonotype: Its antigen is unidentified.

The chain recombines TRBV19 with TRBJ1-2; no clear D. The receptor comes from a man in his fifties or sixties who received an inactivated influenza vaccine. Sequencing was performed on PBMCs from blood, taken 4 to 6 days after vaccination. This CDR3 is CASSIGATGYTF. The CDR3 coding sequence is TGTGCCAGTAGTATAGGGGCGACTGGCTACACCTTC.